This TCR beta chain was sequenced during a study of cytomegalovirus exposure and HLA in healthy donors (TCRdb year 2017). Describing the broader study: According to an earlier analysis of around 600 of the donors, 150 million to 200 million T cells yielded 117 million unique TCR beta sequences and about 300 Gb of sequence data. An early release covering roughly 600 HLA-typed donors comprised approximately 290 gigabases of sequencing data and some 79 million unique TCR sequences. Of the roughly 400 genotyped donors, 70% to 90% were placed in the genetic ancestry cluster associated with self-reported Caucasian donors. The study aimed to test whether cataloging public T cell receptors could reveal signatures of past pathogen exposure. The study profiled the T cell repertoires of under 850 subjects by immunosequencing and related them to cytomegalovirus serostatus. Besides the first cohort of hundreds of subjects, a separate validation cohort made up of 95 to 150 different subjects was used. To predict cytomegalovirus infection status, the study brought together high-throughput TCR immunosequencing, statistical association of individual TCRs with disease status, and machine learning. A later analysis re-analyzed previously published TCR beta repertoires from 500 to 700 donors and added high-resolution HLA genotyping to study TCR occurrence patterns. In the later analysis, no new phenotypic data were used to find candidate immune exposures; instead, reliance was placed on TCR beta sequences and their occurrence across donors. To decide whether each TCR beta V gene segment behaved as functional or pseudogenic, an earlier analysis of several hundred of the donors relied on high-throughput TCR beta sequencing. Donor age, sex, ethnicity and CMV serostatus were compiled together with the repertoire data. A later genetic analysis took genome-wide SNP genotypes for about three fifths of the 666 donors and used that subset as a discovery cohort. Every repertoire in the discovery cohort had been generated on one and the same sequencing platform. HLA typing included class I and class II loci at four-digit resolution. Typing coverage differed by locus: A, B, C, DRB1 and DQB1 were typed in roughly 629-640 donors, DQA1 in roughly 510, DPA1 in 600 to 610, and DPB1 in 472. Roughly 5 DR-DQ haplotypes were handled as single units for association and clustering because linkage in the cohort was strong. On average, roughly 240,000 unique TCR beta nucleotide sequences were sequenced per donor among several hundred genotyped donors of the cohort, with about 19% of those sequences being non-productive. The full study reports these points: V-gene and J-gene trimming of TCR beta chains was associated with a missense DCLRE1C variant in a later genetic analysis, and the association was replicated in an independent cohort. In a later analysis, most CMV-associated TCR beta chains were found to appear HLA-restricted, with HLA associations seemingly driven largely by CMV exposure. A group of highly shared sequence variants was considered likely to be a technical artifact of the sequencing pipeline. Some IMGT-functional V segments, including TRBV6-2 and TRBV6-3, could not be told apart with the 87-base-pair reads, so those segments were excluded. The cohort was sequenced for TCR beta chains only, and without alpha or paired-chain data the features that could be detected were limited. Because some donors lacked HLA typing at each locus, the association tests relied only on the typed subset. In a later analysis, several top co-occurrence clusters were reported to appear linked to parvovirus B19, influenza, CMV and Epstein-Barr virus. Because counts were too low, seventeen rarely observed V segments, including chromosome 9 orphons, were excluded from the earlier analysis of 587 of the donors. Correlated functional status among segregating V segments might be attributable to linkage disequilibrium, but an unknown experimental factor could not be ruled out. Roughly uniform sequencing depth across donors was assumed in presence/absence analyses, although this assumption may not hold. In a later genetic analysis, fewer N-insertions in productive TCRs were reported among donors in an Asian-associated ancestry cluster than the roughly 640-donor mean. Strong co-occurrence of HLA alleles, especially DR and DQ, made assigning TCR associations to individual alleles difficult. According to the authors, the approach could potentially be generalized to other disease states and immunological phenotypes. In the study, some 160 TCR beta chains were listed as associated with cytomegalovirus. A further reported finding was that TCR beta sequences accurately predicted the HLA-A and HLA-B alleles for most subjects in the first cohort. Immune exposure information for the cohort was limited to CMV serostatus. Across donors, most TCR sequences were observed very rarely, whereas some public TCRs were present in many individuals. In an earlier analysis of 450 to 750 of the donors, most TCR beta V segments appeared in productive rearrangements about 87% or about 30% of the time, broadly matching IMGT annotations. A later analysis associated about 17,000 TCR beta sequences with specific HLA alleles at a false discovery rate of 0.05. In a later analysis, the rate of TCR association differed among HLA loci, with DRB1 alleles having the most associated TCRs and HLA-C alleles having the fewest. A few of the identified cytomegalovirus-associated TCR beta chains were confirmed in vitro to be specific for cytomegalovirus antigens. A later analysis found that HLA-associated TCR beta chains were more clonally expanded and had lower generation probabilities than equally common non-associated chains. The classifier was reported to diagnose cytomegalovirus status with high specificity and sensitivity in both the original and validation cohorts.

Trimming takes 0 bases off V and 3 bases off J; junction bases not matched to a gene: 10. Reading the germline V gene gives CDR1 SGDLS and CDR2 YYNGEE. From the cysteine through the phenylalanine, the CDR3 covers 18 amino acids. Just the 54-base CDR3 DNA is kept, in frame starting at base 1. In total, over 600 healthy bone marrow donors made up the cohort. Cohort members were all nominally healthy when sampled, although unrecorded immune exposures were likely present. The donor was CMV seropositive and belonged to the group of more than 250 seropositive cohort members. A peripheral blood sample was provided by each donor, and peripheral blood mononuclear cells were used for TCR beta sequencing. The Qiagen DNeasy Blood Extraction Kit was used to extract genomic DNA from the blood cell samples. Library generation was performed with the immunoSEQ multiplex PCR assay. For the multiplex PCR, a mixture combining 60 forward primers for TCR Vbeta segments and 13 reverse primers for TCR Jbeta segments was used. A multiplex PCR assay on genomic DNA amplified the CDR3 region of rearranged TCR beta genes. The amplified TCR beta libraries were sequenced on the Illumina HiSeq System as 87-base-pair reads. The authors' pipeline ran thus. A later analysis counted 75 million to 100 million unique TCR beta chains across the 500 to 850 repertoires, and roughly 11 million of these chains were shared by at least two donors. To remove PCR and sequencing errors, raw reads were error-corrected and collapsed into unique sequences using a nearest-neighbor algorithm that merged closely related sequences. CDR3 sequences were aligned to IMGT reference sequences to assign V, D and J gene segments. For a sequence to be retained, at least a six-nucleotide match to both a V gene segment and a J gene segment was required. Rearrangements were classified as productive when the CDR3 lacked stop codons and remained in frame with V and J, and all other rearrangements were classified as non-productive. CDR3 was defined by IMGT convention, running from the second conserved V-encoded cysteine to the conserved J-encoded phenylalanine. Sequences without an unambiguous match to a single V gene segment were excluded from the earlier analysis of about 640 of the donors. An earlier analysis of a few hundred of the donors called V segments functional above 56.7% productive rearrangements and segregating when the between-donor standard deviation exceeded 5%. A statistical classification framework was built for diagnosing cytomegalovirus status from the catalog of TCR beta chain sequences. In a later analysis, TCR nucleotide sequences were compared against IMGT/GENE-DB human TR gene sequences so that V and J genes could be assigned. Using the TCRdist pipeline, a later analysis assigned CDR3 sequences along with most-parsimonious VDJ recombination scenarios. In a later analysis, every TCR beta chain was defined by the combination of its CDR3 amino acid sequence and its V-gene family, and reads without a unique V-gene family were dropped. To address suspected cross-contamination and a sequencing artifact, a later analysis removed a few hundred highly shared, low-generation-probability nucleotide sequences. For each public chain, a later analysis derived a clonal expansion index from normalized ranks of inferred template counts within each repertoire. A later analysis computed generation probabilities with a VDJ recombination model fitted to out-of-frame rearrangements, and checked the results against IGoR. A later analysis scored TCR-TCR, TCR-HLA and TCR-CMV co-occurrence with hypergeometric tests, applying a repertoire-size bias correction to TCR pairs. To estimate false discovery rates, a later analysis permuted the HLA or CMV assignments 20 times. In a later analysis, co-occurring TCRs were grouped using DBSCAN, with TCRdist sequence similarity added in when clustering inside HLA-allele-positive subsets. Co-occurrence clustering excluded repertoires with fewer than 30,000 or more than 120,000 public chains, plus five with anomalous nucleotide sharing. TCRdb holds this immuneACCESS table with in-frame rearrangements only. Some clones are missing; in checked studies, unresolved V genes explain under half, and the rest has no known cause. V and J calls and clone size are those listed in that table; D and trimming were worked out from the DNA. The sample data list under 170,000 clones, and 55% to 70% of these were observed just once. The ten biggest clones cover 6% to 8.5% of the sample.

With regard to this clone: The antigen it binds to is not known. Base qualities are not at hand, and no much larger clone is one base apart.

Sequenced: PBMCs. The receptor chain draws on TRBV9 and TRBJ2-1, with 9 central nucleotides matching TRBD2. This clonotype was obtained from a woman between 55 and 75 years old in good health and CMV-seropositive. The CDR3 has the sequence CASSVALSREGDYNEQFF. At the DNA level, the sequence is TGTGCCAGCAGCGTAGCTTTATCGCGGGAGGGTGACTACAATGAGCAGTTCTTC.